The T cell receptor (beta chain) under discussion was sequenced for a study of T cells in Graves' hyperthyroidism and ophthalmopathy. Study-wide results and limits: Appearing also in blood were most of the thyroid clonotypes expanded above 0.001.

It was RNA transcripts that yielded the amplified TCR beta CDR3 regions. The HTBI primer set drove a first-round RT-PCR of the TCR CDR3. TCRdb reprocessed the multiplex PCR reads via MiXCR and lists one record per CDR3 protein. Altogether 280,000 or so distinct CDR3 sequences are present, less than 30% being singletons, with the ten largest covering approximately 25%. Germline lookup yields CDR1 KGHDR and CDR2 SFDVKD. V lost 3 bases to trimming and J lost 7 bases, with 11 bases between them. The CDR3 totals 13 residues. Exclusion followed for patients with uncontrolled infection, other autoimmune disease, pregnancy or lactation. Using approximately 10 ml of fresh peripheral blood, PBMCs were prepared. This clonotype was counted many times. The target antigen is unknown.

Sequencing was done on a sample of blood. The chain uses TRBV24-1 and TRBJ1-2; D gene uncertain. This receptor was identified in a man in his forties with Graves' hyperthyroidism that later progressed to Graves' ophthalmopathy. The CDR3 nucleotides are TGTGCCACCAGTGATATCAGGAGCCGTGGCTACACCTTC. This gives the protein CATSDIRSRGYTF.